The rows below give T cell receptor beta chains drawn from one sample of a study of cytomegalovirus exposure and HLA in healthy donors. The method was immunoSEQ multiplex PCR; TCRdb's version includes in-frame clones alone and lacks a portion of them. The sample includes over 95,000 clones, roughly 82% of them seen just once. The sequencing sample was made of PBMCs. The receptor source for this set is a middle-aged man in good health and CMV-seropositive. CDR3s leave out the opening cysteine and the closing phenylalanine or tryptophan. Each record gives: V gene, CDR3 protein.

V: TRBV28; CDR3: ASTRVPYEQY
V: TRBV29-1; CDR3: SVPWFGDGYT
V: TRBV6-1; CDR3: ASKLQDPGAGYT
V: TRBV28; CDR3: ASSLTGELF
V: TRBV7-9; CDR3: ASSLSGNSNQPQH
V: TRBV30; CDR3: AWSVAFGDSNTEAF
V: TRBV5-4; CDR3: ASSRTSGGAVAYEQY
V: TRBV6-5; CDR3: ASSPGTGGVELF
V: TRBV5-1; CDR3: ASRADRGTEAF
V: TRBV5-1; CDR3: ASSLTSGGADGNEQF
V: TRBV10-3; CDR3: AISESPGTGELSEKLF
V: TRBV7-2; CDR3: ASSLVGRASGETQY
V: TRBV14; CDR3: ASSQGASSYNEQF
V: TRBV9; CDR3: ASSVVGVSEAF
V: TRBV5-4; CDR3: ASTAGAGGTDTQY
V: TRBV11-2; CDR3: ASSPTDRRPDTGELF
V: TRBV18; CDR3: ASSPPVQRGQETQY
V: TRBV6-5; CDR3: ASSYPSRGGSETQY
V: TRBV11-2; CDR3: ASSMLGEFLEAF
V: TRBV19; CDR3: ASSIWTGDPLTEAF
V: TRBV7-2; CDR3: ASSPRSLLGVGNEKLF
V: TRBV5-1; CDR3: ASSLWGTSGGYNEQF
V: TRBV10-3; CDR3: AISDSAGGYTGELF
V: TRBV5-1; CDR3: ASSLEGSSYNEQF
V: TRBV7-9; CDR3: ASSPRQGLYEQY
V: TRBV7-9; CDR3: ASREGAGSSYEQY
V: TRBV5-1; CDR3: ASSEGQGVTGYT
V: TRBV12-5; CDR3: ASGFAGARYNEQF
V: TRBV20-1; CDR3: SAKWGLEQF
V: TRBV27; CDR3: ASSSPRGSNYGYT
V: TRBV11-1; CDR3: ASSLGQGSSYNEQF
V: TRBV7-9; CDR3: ASSLVQGGDGYT
V: TRBV7-2; CDR3: ASSPELGPQY
V: TRBV6-6; CDR3: ASSAGGQTATDTQY
V: TRBV2; CDR3: ASSEAGVLAGYNEQF
V: TRBV5-6; CDR3: ASSQSGRFSTYNEQF
V: TRBV5-8; CDR3: ASSLRVAKNIQY
V: TRBV28; CDR3: ASSSTGGSRDGYT
V: TRBV6-5; CDR3: ASSPRTDQETQY
V: TRBV7-9; CDR3: ASSLLSTGGNEQY
V: TRBV7-9; CDR3: ASSLGGAGTGGFGYT
V: TRBV7-9; CDR3: SSRLNTGELF
V: TRBV7-3; CDR3: ASSLDPGSDTQY
V: TRBV27; CDR3: ASSPTRQGLGSPLH
V: TRBV5-1; CDR3: ASSYYTGNSKY
V: TRBV9; CDR3: ASSVGTSSYNEQF
V: TRBV11-2; CDR3: ASSSPPLAGSSGEQY
V: TRBV7-9; CDR3: ASSTQIQETQY